Listed below are T cell receptor beta chains from one sample, sequenced in a study of T cell responses to AZD1222 COVID-19 vaccine. Only in-frame clones appear in the TCRdb table, and some are missing; sequencing was by immunoSEQ multiplex PCR. This sample carries around 150,000 clones, about 94% of them seen once, and the ten largest clones take less than 5%. Sequencing was performed on peripheral blood, taken 28 days after the second AZD1222 dose. Every receptor here comes from an adult who received the AZD1222 COVID-19 vaccine. The CDR3 runs from the conserved cysteine through the conserved F or W. A D gene is named only where the DNA matches it firmly. The size field is filled for only some rows; it gives once, few, many or a size class.

v_gene	j_gene	d_gene	abundance	CDR3nt	CDR3aa
TRBV5-4	TRBJ2-1	TRBD2	-	TGTGCCAGCAGCCTCAAGCGGGAGAGCCACAATGAGCAGTTCTTC	CASSLKRESHNEQFF
TRBV3-1/TRBV3-2	TRBJ1-1	-	-	TGTGCCAGCAGCCAAGGGTTCGACACTGAAGCTTTCTTT	CASSQGFDTEAFF
TRBV29-1	TRBJ2-2	TRBD2	few	TGCAGCGTTTCGCGGGGGGGCACCGGGGAGCTGTTTTTT	CSVSRGGTGELFF
TRBV3-1/TRBV3-2	TRBJ1-5	-	-	TGTGCCAGCAGCCAATCCATTTTGGACCTCCGGGCCCTATACAATCAGCCCCAGCATTTT	CASSQSILDLRALYNQPQHF
TRBV28	TRBJ2-7	TRBD2	-	TGTGCCAGCAGGGGACTAGCGGGAGACTACGGGTACGAGCAGTACTTC	CASRGLAGDYGYEQYF
TRBV28	TRBJ1-5	-	-	TGTGCCAGCAGTCTGGGTGGCGGGTCGGGGGCTCAGCCCCAGCATTTT	CASSLGGGSGAQPQHF
TRBV28	TRBJ2-3	-	-	TGTGCCAGCAGTTTAGCGGGAATATTACGGACAGATACGCAGTATTTT	CASSLAGILRTDTQYF
TRBV6-5	TRBJ1-1	-	-	TGTGCCAGCAGTTACGGGGGTGGGGCGAACACTGAAGCTTTCTTT	CASSYGGGANTEAFF
TRBV6-2/TRBV6-3	TRBJ1-1	-	-	TGTGCCAGCAGTATAAGGACCCCCCCGGCGGCTTTCTTT	CASSIRTPPAAFF
TRBV10-3	TRBJ1-5	TRBD1	-	TGTGCCATCAGTGACAGGGGGCGTGATAGCAATCAGCCCCAGCATTTT	CAISDRGRDSNQPQHF
TRBV19	TRBJ1-1	TRBD1	-	TGTGCCAGTAGCCCGGACAGGGGGCTATCGAACACTGAAGCTTTCTTT	CASSPDRGLSNTEAFF
TRBV2	TRBJ1-6	-	-	TGTGCCAGCAGACAAAGGTGGACGACAAATTCACCCCTCCACTTT	CASRQRWTTNSPLHF
TRBV5-1	TRBJ1-1	TRBD1	-	TGCGCCAGCAGCTTGGTCCGTGGGACAGGGGCAGGCAGGGACACTGAAGCTTTCTTT	CASSLVRGTGAGRDTEAFF
TRBV11-2	TRBJ2-1	-	few	TGTGCCAGCAGCCGCACAGGGAGGTGGGGGAATGAGCAGTTCTTC	CASSRTGRWGNEQFF
TRBV29-1	TRBJ1-4	-	once	TGCAGCGCCCCAGGGGATCGGGCTGAAAAACTGTTTTTT	CSAPGDRAEKLFF
TRBV7-2	TRBJ2-1	TRBD2	-	TGTGCCAGCAGCTTAAAACTTTTATCGACTAGCGGGAGGTGGAATGAGCAGTTCTTC	CASSLKLLSTSGRWNEQFF
TRBV4-2	TRBJ2-7	-	medium-sized	TGTGCCAGCAGCCAAGATCTGGGCGACAGCTCCTACGAGCAGTACTTC	CASSQDLGDSSYEQYF
TRBV7-7	TRBJ2-5	TRBD2	-	TGTGCTAGCAGCCCCTCTTCCCGGGGGGAGCCCCAGTACTTC	CASSPSSRGEPQYF
TRBV5-8	TRBJ2-3	-	-	TGTGCCAGCAGCTTGGGGCGGGTTTCCGGCACAGATACGCGGTATTTT	CASSLGRVSGTDTRYF
TRBV7-3	TRBJ2-7	-	-	TGTGCCAGCAGCAAGGACAGCTCCTACGAGCAGTACTTC	CASSKDSSYEQYF
TRBV2	TRBJ2-7	TRBD2	-	TGTGCCAGCACAGCGGGAGCTTCTTACGAGCAGTACTTC	CASTAGASYEQYF
TRBV4-1	TRBJ2-7	-	-	TGCGCCAGCAGCCAAGAAATCTTCTACGAGCAGTACTTC	CASSQEIFYEQYF
TRBV4-3	TRBJ1-1	-	-	TGCGCCAGCAGCCAAGATCTCAGGCACACTGAAGCTTTCTTT	CASSQDLRHTEAFF
TRBV4-2	TRBJ1-5	TRBD1	-	TGTGCCAGCAGCCAGGGACAGGCGGGCAATCAGCCCCAGCATTTT	CASSQGQAGNQPQHF
TRBV14	TRBJ2-1	TRBD2	-	TGTGCCAGCAGCCAGACGACTAGCGGGCTCTACAATGAGCAGTTCTTC	CASSQTTSGLYNEQFF
TRBV19	TRBJ1-1	-	-	TGTGCCAGTAGTAGTACAGGAGACACTGAAGCTTTCTTT	CASSSTGDTEAFF
TRBV5-4	TRBJ2-2	-	-	TGTGCCAGCAGCTTGGCCGAGGCATCCGGGGAGCTGTTTTTT	CASSLAEASGELFF
TRBV5-1	TRBJ2-2	TRBD2	-	TGCGCCAGCAGCCAGACTAGCGGAAACACCGGGGAGCTGTTTTTT	CASSQTSGNTGELFF
TRBV4-3	TRBJ2-7	TRBD1	-	TGCGCCAGCAGCCAAGATCTCGGACAGGGTCACGAGCAGTACTTC	CASSQDLGQGHEQYF